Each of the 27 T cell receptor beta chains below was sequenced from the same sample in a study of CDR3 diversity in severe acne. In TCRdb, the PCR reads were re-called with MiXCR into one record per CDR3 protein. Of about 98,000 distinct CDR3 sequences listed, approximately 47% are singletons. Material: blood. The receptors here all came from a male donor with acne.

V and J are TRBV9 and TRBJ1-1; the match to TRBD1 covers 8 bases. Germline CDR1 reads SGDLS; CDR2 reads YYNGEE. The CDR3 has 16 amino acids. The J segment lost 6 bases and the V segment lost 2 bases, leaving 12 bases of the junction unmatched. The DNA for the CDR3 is TGTGCCAGCAGCGTCAAGACAGGGGCACCCAACGCTGAAGCTTTCTTT. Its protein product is CASSVKTGAPNAEAFF. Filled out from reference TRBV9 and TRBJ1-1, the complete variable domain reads DSGVTQTPKHLITATGQRVTLRCSPRSGDLSVYWYQQSLDQGLQFLIQYYNGEERAKGNILERFSAQQFPDLHSELNLSSLELGDSALYFCASSVKTGAPNAEAFFGQGTRLTVV.

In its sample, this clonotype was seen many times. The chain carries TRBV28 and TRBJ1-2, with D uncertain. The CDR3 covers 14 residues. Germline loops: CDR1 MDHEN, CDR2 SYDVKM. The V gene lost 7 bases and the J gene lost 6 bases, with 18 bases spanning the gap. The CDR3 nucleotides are TGTGCCAGCACGTTGCTTTTGGATTTGGATGGCTACACCTTC. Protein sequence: CASTLLLDLDGYTF.

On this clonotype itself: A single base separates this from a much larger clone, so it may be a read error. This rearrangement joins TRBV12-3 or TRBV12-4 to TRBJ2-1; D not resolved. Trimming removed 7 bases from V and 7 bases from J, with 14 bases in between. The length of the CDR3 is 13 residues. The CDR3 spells CASNLAGWNEQFF. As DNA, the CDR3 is TGTGCCAGCAATTTGGCAGGTTGGAATGAGCAGTTCTTC.

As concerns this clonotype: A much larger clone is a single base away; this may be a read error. The DNA for the CDR3 is TGTGCCGCTCCTTCGAGCACCGGGGAGCTGTTTTTT. It is translated as CAAPSSTGELFF. The chain joins TRBV14 to TRBJ2-2, with unresolved D. Germline V lookup: CDR1 SGHDN, CDR2 FVKESK. This CDR3 spans 12 amino acids. The V end lost 11 bases, the J end lost 4 bases, and 11 bases lay between the germline ends.

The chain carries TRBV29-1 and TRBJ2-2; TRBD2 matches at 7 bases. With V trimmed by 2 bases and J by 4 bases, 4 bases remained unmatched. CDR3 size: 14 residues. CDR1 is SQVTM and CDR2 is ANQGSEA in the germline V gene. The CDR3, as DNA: TGCAGCGTTGAATCTAGCGGAATCACCGGGGAGCTGTTTTTT. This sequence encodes CSVESSGITGELFF.

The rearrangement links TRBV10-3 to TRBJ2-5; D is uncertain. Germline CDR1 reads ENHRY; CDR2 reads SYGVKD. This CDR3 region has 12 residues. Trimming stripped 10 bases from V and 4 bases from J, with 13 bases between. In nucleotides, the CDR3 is TGTGCCAGCAGCCCGAGCTCAGAGACCCAGTACTTC. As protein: CASSPSSETQYF.

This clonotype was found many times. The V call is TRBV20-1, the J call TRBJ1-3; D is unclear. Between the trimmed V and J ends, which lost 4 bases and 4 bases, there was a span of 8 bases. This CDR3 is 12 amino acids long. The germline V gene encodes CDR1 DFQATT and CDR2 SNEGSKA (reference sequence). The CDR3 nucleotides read TGCAGTGCTACCCAGAAAGGAAACACCATATATTTT. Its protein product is CSATQKGNTIYF.

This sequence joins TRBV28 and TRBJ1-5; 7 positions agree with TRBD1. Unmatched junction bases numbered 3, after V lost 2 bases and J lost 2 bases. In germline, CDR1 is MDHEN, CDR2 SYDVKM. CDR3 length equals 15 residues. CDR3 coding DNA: TGTGCCAGCAGTTTACCGCAGGGGGGCAATCAGCCCCAGCATTTT. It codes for CASSLPQGGNQPQHF.

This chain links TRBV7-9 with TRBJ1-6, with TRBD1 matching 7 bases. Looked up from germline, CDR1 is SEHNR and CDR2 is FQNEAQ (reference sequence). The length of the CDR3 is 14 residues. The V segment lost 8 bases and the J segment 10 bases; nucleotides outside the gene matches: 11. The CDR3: CASREPGQRSPLHF. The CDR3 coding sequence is TGTGCCAGCCGAGAACCGGGACAGAGATCACCCCTCCACTTT.

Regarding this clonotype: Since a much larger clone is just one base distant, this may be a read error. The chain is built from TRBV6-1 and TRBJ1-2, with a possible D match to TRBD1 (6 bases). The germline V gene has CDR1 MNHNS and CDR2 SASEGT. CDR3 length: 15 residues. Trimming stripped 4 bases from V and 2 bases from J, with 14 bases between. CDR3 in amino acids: CASSVTGHTNYGYTF. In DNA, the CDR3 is TGTGCCAGCAGTGTTACAGGGCACACAAACTATGGCTACACCTTC.

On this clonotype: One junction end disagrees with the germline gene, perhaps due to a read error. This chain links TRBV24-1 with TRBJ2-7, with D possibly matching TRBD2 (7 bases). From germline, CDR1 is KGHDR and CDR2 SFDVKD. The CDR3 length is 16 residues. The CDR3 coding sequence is TGTGCCAGCAGTTACCCTTTCGGGGGGCGAGCCTACGAGCAGTACTTC. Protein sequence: CASSYPFGGRAYEQYF.

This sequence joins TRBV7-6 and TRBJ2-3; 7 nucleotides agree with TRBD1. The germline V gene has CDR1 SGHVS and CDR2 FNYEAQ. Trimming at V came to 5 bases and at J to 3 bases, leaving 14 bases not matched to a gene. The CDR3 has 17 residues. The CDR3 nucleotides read TGTGCCAGCAGCACCCGACCAGACAGGGAAGCAACAGATACGCAGTATTTT. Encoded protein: CASSTRPDREATDTQYF.

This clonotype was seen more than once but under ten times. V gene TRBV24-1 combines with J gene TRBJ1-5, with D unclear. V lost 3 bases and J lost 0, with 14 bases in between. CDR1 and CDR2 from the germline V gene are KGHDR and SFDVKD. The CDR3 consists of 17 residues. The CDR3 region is CATSDPRGKDSNQPQHF. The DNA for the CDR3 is TGTGCCACCAGTGATCCAAGAGGAAAGGATAGCAATCAGCCCCAGCATTTT.

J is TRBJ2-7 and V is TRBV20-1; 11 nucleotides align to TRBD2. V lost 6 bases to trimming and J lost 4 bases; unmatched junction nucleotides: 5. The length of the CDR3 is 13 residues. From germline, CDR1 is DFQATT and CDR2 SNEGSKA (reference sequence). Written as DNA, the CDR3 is TGCAGTGCCAGACTAGCGGGACGGTACGAGCAGTACTTC. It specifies CSARLAGRYEQYF.

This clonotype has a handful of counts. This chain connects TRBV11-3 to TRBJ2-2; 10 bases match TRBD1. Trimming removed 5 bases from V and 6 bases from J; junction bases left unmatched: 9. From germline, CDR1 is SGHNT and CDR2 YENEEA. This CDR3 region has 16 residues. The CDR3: CASSKRGTGAAGELFF. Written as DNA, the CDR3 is TGTGCCAGCAGCAAAAGAGGGACAGGGGCTGCCGGGGAGCTGTTTTTT.

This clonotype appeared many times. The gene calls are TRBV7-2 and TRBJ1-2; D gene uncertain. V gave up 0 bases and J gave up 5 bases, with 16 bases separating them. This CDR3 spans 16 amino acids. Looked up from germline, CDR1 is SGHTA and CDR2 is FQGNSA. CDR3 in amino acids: CASSLAGPPGEYGYTF. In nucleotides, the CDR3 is TGTGCCAGCAGCTTAGCGGGCCCCCCAGGAGAGTATGGCTACACCTTC.

The CDR3 is CSVGLGSNYGYTF. CDR3 sequence (DNA): TGCAGCGTTGGTCTTGGGTCCAACTATGGCTACACCTTC. The chain employs TRBV29-1 and TRBJ1-2; D call uncertain. This CDR3 is built from 13 residues. V lost 4 bases to trimming and J lost 2 bases, with 11 bases between them. Germline lookup yields CDR1 SQVTM and CDR2 ANQGSEA.

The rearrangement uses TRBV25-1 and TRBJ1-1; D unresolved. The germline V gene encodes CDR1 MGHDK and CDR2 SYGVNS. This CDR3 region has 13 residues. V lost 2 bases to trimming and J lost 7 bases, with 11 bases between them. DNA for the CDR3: TGTGCCAGCAGTGAAAGTATGGCGGGTGAAGCTTTCTTT. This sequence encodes CASSESMAGEAFF.

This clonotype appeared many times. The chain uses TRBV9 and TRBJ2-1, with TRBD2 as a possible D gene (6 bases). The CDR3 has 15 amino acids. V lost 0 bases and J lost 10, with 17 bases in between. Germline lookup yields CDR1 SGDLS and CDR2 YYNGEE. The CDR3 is CASSVVASAAREQFF. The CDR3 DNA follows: TGTGCCAGCAGCGTAGTGGCTAGCGCGGCCCGAGAGCAGTTCTTC.

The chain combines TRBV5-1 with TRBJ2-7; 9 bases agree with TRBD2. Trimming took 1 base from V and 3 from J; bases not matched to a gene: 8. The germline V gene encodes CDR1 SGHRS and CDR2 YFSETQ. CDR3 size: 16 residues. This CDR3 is CASSLSSGKTNYEQYF. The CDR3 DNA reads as TGCGCCAGCAGCTTGTCTAGCGGGAAAACAAACTACGAGCAGTACTTC.

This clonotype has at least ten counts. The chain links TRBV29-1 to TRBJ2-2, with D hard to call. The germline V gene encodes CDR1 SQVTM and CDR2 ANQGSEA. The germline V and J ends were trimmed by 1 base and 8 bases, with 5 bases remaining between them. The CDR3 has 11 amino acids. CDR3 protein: CSVEGPGELFF. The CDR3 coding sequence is TGCAGCGTTGAAGGGCCGGGGGAGCTGTTTTTT.

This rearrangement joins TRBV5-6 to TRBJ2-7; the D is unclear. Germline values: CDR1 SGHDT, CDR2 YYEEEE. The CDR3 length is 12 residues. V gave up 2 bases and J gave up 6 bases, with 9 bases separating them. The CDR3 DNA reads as TGTGCCAGCAGCTTTGGCCAGGCCGAGCAGTACTTC. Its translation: CASSFGQAEQYF.

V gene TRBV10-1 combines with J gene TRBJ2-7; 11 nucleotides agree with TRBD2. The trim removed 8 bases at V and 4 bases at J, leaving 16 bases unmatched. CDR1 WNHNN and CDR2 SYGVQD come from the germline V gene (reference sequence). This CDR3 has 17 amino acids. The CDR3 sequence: CASFLVPMTSGKYEQYF. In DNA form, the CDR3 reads TGCGCCAGCTTTTTGGTTCCTATGACTAGCGGGAAGTACGAGCAGTACTTC.

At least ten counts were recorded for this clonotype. The CDR3 reads CASSFQNPDTQYF. The CDR3 coding sequence is TGCGCCAGCAGCTTTCAAAACCCAGATACGCAGTATTTT. J is TRBJ2-3 and V is TRBV5-1; D is ambiguous. CDR3 length: 13 residues. Germline-derived CDR1 and CDR2 are SGHRS and YFSETQ. The V gene lost 2 bases and the J gene lost 4 bases, with 8 bases spanning the gap.

The DNA of the CDR3 is TGTGCCAGCAGTTTGACAACAACTAATGAAAAACTGTTTTTT. Its translation: CASSLTTTNEKLFF. The V call is TRBV6-1, the J call TRBJ1-4; D remains unclear. The V and J ends lost 5 bases and 0 bases respectively, with 7 bases between them. Germline V gene sequence: CDR1 MNHNS, CDR2 SASEGT. The CDR3 spans 14 residues.

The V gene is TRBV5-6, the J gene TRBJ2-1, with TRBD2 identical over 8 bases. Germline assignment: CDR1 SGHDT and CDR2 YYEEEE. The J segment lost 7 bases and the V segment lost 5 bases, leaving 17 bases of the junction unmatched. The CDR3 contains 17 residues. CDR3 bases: TGTGCCAGCAGTATCCCCGGGGCACGGGGGGGCCTGAATGAGCAGTTCTTC. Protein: CASSIPGARGGLNEQFF.

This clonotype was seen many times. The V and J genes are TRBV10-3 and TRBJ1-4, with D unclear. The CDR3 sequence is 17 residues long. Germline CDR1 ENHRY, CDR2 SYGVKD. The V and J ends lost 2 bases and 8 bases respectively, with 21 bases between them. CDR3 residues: CAISEDEGSGLGEKLFF. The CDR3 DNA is TGTGCCATCAGTGAGGATGAAGGGAGTGGGTTAGGAGAAAAACTGTTTTTT.